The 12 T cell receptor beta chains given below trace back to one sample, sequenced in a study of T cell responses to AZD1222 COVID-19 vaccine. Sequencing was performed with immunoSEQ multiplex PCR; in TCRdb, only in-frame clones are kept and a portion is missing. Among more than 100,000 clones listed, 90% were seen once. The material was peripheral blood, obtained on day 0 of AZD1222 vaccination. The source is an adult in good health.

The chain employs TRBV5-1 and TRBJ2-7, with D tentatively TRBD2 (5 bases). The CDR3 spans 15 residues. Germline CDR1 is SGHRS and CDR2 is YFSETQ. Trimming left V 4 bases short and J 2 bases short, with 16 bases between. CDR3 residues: CASSLEAVGTYEQYF. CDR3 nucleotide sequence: TGCGCCAGCAGCCTGGAGGCGGTGGGAACCTACGAGCAGTACTTC.

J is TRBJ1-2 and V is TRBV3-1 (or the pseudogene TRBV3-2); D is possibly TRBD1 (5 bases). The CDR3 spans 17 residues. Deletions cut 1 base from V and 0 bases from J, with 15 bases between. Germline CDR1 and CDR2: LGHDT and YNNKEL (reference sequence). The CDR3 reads CASSQVWSGGANYGYTF. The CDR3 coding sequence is TGTGCCAGCAGCCAAGTTTGGTCGGGGGGAGCTAACTATGGCTACACCTTC.

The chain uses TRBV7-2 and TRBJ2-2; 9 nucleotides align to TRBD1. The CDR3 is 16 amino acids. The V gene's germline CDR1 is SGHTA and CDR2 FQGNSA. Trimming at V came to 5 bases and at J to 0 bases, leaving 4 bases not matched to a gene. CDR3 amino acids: CASSLGQGTNTGELFF. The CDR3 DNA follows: TGTGCCAGCAGCCTCGGACAGGGGACGAACACCGGGGAGCTGTTTTTT.

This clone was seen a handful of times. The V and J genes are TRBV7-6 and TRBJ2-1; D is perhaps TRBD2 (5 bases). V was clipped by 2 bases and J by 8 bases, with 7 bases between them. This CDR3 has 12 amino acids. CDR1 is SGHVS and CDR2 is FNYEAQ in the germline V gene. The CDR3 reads CASSLRRDEQFF. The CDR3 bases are TGTGCCAGCAGCTTACGGCGGGATGAGCAGTTCTTC.

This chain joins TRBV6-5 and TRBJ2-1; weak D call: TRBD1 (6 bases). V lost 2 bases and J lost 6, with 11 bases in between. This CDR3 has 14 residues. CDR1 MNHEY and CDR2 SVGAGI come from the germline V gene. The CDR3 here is CASSYTGQSNEQFF. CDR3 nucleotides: TGTGCCAGCAGTTACACCGGACAGTCCAATGAGCAGTTCTTC.

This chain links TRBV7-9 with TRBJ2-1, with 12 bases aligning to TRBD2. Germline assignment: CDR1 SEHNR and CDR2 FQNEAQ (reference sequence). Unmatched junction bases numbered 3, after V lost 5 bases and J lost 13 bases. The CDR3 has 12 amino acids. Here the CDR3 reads CASSGLAGLQFF. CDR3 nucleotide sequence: TGTGCCAGCAGCGGACTAGCGGGGCTCCAGTTCTTC.

The CDR3 sequence: CASRTANQPQHF. The CDR3 DNA reads TGTGCCAGTAGGACAGCTAATCAGCCCCAGCATTTT. V usage is TRBV27 and J usage is TRBJ1-5; the D gene is possibly TRBD1 (6 bases). The germline V gene has CDR1 MNHEY and CDR2 SMNVEV (reference sequence). Trimming removed 9 bases from V and 4 bases from J, with 10 bases in between. The CDR3 has 12 residues.

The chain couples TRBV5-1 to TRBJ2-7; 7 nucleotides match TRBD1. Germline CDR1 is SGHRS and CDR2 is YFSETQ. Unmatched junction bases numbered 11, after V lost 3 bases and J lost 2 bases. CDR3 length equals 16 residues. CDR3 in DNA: TGCGCCAGCAGCTCCCCGCCACCGGGACAGACCTACGAGCAGTACTTC. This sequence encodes CASSSPPPGQTYEQYF.

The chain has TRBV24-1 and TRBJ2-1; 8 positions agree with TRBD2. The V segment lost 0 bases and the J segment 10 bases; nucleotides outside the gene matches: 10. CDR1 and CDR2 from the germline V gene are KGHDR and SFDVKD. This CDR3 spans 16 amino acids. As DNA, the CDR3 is TGTGCCACCAGTGATTTGAGACGGGAGGGCCCTGGGGAGCAGTTCTTC. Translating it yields CATSDLRREGPGEQFF.

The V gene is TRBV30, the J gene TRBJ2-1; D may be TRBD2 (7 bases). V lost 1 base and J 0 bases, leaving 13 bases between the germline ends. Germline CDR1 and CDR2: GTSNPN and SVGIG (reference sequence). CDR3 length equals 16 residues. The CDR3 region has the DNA TGTGCCTGGAGTGGTGGGGGGGCGAGCTCCTACAATGAGCAGTTCTTC. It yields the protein CAWSGGGASSYNEQFF.

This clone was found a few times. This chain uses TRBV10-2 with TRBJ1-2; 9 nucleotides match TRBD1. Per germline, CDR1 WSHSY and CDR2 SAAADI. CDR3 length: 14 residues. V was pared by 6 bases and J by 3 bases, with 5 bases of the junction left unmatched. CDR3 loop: CASRDRGEHYGYTF. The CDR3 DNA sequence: TGCGCCAGCAGAGACAGGGGGGAGCACTATGGCTACACCTTC.

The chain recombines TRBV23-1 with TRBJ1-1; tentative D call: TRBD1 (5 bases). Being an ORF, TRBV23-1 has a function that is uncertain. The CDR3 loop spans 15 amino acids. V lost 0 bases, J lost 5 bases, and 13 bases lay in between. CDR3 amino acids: CASSQSLPRGTEAFF. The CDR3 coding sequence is TGCGCCAGCAGTCAATCCCTCCCGCGGGGGACTGAAGCTTTCTTT.